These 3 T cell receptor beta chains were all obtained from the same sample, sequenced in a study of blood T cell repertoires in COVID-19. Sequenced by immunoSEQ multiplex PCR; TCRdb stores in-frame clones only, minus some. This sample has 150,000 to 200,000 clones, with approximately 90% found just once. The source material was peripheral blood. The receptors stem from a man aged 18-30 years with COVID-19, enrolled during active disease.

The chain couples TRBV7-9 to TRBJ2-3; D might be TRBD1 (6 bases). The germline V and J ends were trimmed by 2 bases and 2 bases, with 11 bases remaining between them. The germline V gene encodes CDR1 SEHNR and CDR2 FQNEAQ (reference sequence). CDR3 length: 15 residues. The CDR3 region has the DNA TGTGCCAGCAGCTTAAGTACAGGGACCACAGATACGCAGTATTTT. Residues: CASSLSTGTTDTQYF.

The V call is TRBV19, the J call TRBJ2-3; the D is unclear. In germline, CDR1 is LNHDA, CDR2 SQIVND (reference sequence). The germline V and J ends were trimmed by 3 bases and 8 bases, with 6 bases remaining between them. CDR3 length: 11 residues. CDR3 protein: CASSIELTQYF. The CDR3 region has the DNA TGTGCCAGTAGTATTGAGCTTACGCAGTATTTT. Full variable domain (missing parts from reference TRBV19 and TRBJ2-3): DGGITQSPKYLFRKEGQNVTLSCEQNLNHDAMYWYRQDPGQGLRLIYYSQIVNDFQKGDIAEGYSVSREKKESFPLTVTSAQKNPTAFYLCASSIELTQYFGPGTRLTVL.

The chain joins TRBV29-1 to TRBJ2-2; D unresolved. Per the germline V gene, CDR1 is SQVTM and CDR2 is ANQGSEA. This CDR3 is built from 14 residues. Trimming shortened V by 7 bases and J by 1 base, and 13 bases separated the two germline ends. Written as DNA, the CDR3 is TGCAGCGCCCGCCCGCGGAGGAACACCGGGGAGCTGTTTTTT. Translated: CSARPRRNTGELFF.